Below are 26 T cell receptor beta chains sequenced from a single sample in a study of CD8 T cells in ankylosing spondylitis. TCRdb reprocessed the 5' RACE reads with MiXCR, giving one entry per CDR3 protein. The repertoire holds about 360,000 distinct CDR3 sequences, roughly 15% seen once, with about 1.1% in the top ten. Input material: blood, either unsorted or a sorted T cell fraction (not recorded which). Receptor source: a male donor with ankylosing spondylitis or in good health (not recorded which).

The chain carries TRBV9 and TRBJ2-3; 7 nucleotides line up with TRBD2. The CDR3 contains 14 residues. Unmatched junction bases numbered 8, after V lost 4 bases and J lost 6 bases. Germline V gene lookup returns CDR1 SGDLS and CDR2 YYNGEE. CDR3 nucleotide sequence: TGTGCCAGCAGCCTGCGGGGGTACCAGGATACGCAGTATTTT. Translated, it gives CASSLRGYQDTQYF.

This clonotype has a count of ten or more. V usage is TRBV12-3 or TRBV12-4 and J usage is TRBJ2-7; weak D call: TRBD1 (5 bases). The CDR3 extends over 13 amino acids. V gave up 2 bases and J gave up 3 bases, with 8 bases separating them. For the CDR3, the DNA is TGTGCCAGCAGTTTAAAACAGGACTACGAGCAGTACTTC. This sequence encodes CASSLKQDYEQYF.

This clonotype was seen repeatedly, ten times or more. The CDR3 protein is CASSLLGRTGVSNEQFF. The CDR3 DNA reads TGCGCCAGCAGCTTGTTAGGAAGGACAGGGGTAAGCAATGAGCAGTTCTTC. The chain joins TRBV5-1 to TRBJ2-1, with 9 bases matching TRBD1. The CDR3 extends over 17 amino acids. With 1 base clipped from V and 6 bases from J, the junction kept 11 bases outside the gene matches. Germline CDR1 SGHRS, CDR2 YFSETQ.

The V and J genes are TRBV18 and TRBJ1-1; possible D gene TRBD1, 5 bases. This CDR3 region has 13 residues. V was cut by 1 base and J by 3 bases, with 6 bases left in between. CDR1 is KGHSH and CDR2 is LQKENI in the germline V gene. CDR3 sequence (DNA): TGTGCCAGCTCACCACGGGACGACACTGAAGCTTTCTTT. It translates to CASSPRDDTEAFF.

The gene calls are TRBV12-3 or TRBV12-4 and TRBJ2-1, with unresolved D. V was cut by 3 bases and J by 6 bases, with 12 bases left in between. The CDR3 is 14 residues long. The DNA of the CDR3 is TGTGCCAGCAGTTTTTATAGTATCCCCAATGAGCAGTTCTTC. Its protein is CASSFYSIPNEQFF.

This chain joins TRBV7-2 and TRBJ2-7; D not resolved. This CDR3 spans 12 amino acids. Trimming removed 5 bases from V and 5 bases from J, with 10 bases in between. Germline-derived CDR1 and CDR2 are SGHTA and FQGNSA. The DNA of the CDR3 is TGTGCCAGCAGCCGGCCGATCGACGAGCAGTACTTC. Amino acids: CASSRPIDEQYF.

This chain links TRBV7-2 with TRBJ2-3, with D possibly being TRBD1 or TRBD2 (5 bases each). The CDR3 runs 14 residues. CDR1 SGHTA and CDR2 FQGNSA come from the germline V gene. V lost 1 base, J lost 4 bases, and 9 bases lay in between. The CDR3 bases are TGTGCCAGCAGCTTAGACATGGGGGCAGATACGCAGTATTTT. This codes for CASSLDMGADTQYF.

This clonotype was seen a handful of times. The chain combines TRBV3-1 with TRBJ2-7, with D perhaps matching TRBD2 (5 bases). The CDR3 is 14 amino acids. Germline lookup yields CDR1 LGHDT and CDR2 YNNKEL (reference sequence). Trimming removed 3 bases at V and 1 base at J, with 10 bases between. In nucleotides, the CDR3 is TGTGCCAGCAGCCACACGGGATCTTCCTACGAGCAGTACTTC. This translates into CASSHTGSSYEQYF.

A note on this clonotype: A junction boundary mismatches the germline segment, possibly from a read error. The genes are TRBV3-1 and TRBJ1-2, with TRBD1 matching 7 bases. Germline-derived CDR1 and CDR2 are LGHDT and YNNKEL (reference sequence). This CDR3 has 12 amino acids. CDR3 region: CASNQQGRGYTF. DNA of the CDR3: TGTGCCAGCAACCAACAGGGGAGAGGCTACACCTTC.

This sequence joins TRBV3-1 and TRBJ1-5; D is uncertain. The germline V and J ends were trimmed by 0 bases and 13 bases, with 10 bases remaining between them. The length of the CDR3 is 12 residues. Germline V lookup: CDR1 LGHDT, CDR2 YNNKEL (reference sequence). The CDR3 sequence is CASSQDDSRQHF. The CDR3 nucleotides read TGTGCCAGCAGCCAAGACGACTCCCGTCAGCATTTT.

This clonotype was detected only a few times. The chain uses TRBV5-1 and TRBJ2-3; 12 bases are a match to TRBD2. Trimming took 4 bases from V and 5 from J; bases not matched to a gene: 14. Germline values: CDR1 SGHRS, CDR2 YFSETQ. This CDR3 region has 18 residues. CDR3 region: CASSPGLAGHLIGDTQYF. In DNA, the CDR3 is TGCGCCAGCAGCCCCGGACTAGCGGGACACCTCATCGGAGATACGCAGTATTTT.

CDR3 amino acids: CATSQGREAHNEQFF. The CDR3 bases are TGTGCCACCAGCCAAGGGAGGGAAGCTCACAATGAGCAGTTCTTC. The chain has TRBV15 and TRBJ2-1; TRBD2 matches 7 bases. Trimming took 5 bases from V and 5 from J; bases not matched to a gene: 9. The CDR3 has 15 residues. Germline V gives CDR1 LNHNV, CDR2 YYDKDF (reference sequence).

The J gene is TRBJ2-3, the V gene TRBV12-3 or TRBV12-4; D possibly corresponds to TRBD2 (6 bases). The V and J ends lost 6 bases and 1 base respectively, with 17 bases between them. The CDR3 covers 16 residues. CDR3 sequence: CASSPRLGGGTDTQYF. The CDR3 DNA reads TGTGCCAGCAGCCCTCGCCTCGGCGGGGGCACAGATACGCAGTATTTT.

This clonotype was seen a few times. The chain couples TRBV10-3 to TRBJ2-1; TRBD1 is a possible D gene (6 bases). The CDR3 consists of 16 residues. Per the germline V gene, CDR1 is ENHRY and CDR2 is SYGVKD. Trimming shortened V by 4 bases and J by 8 bases, and 21 bases separated the two germline ends. The CDR3 is CAISGVGDTGWDEQFF. CDR3 in DNA: TGTGCCATCAGTGGGGTCGGGGACACCGGTTGGGATGAGCAGTTCTTC.

This clonotype has only a few counts. CDR3 residues: CASSPGHLNQPQHF. The CDR3 DNA follows: TGTGCCAGCAGCCCGGGACATCTCAATCAGCCCCAGCATTTT. The V and J genes are TRBV12-3 or TRBV12-4 and TRBJ1-5; a weak D match, TRBD1 (6 bases). The CDR3 extends over 14 amino acids. Trimming shortened V by 6 bases and J by 3 bases, and 12 bases separated the two germline ends.

This clonotype was seen a few times. The V gene is TRBV29-1, the J gene TRBJ2-1; no definite D call. This CDR3 region has 12 residues. Looked up from germline, CDR1 is SQVTM and CDR2 is ANQGSEA. With 7 bases removed from V and 3 bases from J, the gap between germline ends came to 10 bases. DNA for the CDR3: TGCAGCGCTGGGTCCTACTACAATGAGCAGTTCTTC. It codes for CSAGSYYNEQFF.

This chain links TRBV3-1 with TRBJ2-5; D remains unclear. The CDR3 runs 16 residues. The V and J ends lost 1 base and 4 bases respectively, with 16 bases between them. Germline CDR1 LGHDT, CDR2 YNNKEL (reference sequence). Here the CDR3 reads CASSQAGQSFRETQYF. The DNA of the CDR3 is TGTGCCAGCAGCCAAGCCGGGCAGTCATTCCGAGAGACCCAGTACTTC.

This clonotype has a handful of counts. The chain has TRBV5-1 and TRBJ2-7; TRBD1 matches 8 bases. The trim removed 5 bases at V and 3 bases at J, leaving 7 bases unmatched. Germline CDR1 reads SGHRS; CDR2 reads YFSETQ. The CDR3 is 14 residues long. The DNA for the CDR3 is TGCGCCAGCAGACAGGGACAGGCATTCTACGAGCAGTACTTC. Translated: CASRQGQAFYEQYF.

The chain is built from TRBV5-1 and TRBJ1-6; possibly TRBD1 for D (6 bases). The germline V gene encodes CDR1 SGHRS and CDR2 YFSETQ. Trimming took off 6 bases at V and 5 bases at J, with 12 bases between the two ends. The CDR3 contains 14 residues. DNA of the CDR3: TGCGCCAGCAACAGGGAGCCAAATAATTCACCCCTCCACTTT. Its protein product is CASNREPNNSPLHF.

This clonotype was picked up many times. This rearrangement joins TRBV29-1 to TRBJ1-1; tentative D call: TRBD1 (6 bases). Germline V gives CDR1 SQVTM, CDR2 ANQGSEA. V was pared by 5 bases and J by 7 bases, with 17 bases between. This CDR3 is 13 amino acids long. CDR3 amino acids: CSVQGPPGGEAFF. CDR3 DNA sequence: TGCAGCGTTCAGGGGCCCCCGGGAGGTGAAGCTTTCTTT.

This clonotype was picked up a small number of times. This chain uses TRBV5-5 with TRBJ2-7; the D gene is possibly TRBD2 (6 bases). This CDR3 comprises 14 residues. Trimming shortened V by 2 bases and J by 3 bases, and 12 bases separated the two germline ends. Germline CDR1 is SGHKS and CDR2 is YYEKEE (reference sequence). The CDR3, as DNA: TGTGCCAGCAGCTTCCGGGACTGGCTCTACGAGCAGTACTTC. It translates to CASSFRDWLYEQYF.

This clonotype has a handful of counts. One end of the junction varies from germline; a read error may be responsible. CDR3 bases: TGTGCCAGCAGAGAAGCGGGAGGCTACAATGAGCAGTTCTTC. It specifies CASREAGGYNEQFF. V is TRBV6-1 and J is TRBJ2-1; 9 bases align to TRBD2. Germline V gives CDR1 MNHNS, CDR2 SASEGT. There are 14 residues in the CDR3.

The chain employs TRBV20-1 and TRBJ2-7; tentative D call: TRBD1 (6 bases). Per germline, CDR1 DFQATT and CDR2 SNEGSKA (reference sequence). The CDR3 is 13 residues long. The V end lost 6 bases, the J end lost 3 bases, and 15 bases lay between the germline ends. The CDR3: CSAEGRGVYEQYF. CDR3 coding DNA: TGCAGTGCCGAGGGCAGGGGAGTCTACGAGCAGTACTTC.

This clonotype was observed many times. The CDR3 sequence is CSVSGSYGYTF. The CDR3 DNA reads as TGCAGCGTCTCCGGGAGCTATGGCTACACCTTC. The chain recombines TRBV29-1 with TRBJ1-2; unclear D gene. With 6 bases removed from V and 4 bases from J, the gap between germline ends came to 9 bases. This CDR3 has 11 amino acids. Germline assignment: CDR1 SQVTM and CDR2 ANQGSEA.

This clonotype was counted between two and nine times. The V and J genes are TRBV5-1 and TRBJ2-5; 7 bases align to TRBD2. The V segment lost 2 bases and the J segment 5 bases; nucleotides outside the gene matches: 9. There are 15 residues in the CDR3. Germline V gives CDR1 SGHRS, CDR2 YFSETQ. The DNA of the CDR3 is TGCGCCAGCAGCTTTGATGCTAGCGGAGGGGAGACCCAGTACTTC. It is translated as CASSFDASGGETQYF.

This clonotype was counted a few times. The chain uses TRBV5-1 and TRBJ2-3; D is unclear. The CDR3 covers 17 residues. Germline values: CDR1 SGHRS, CDR2 YFSETQ. Trimming shortened V by 0 bases and J by 1 base, and 15 bases separated the two germline ends. Here the CDR3 reads CASSLVKSVSGTDTQYF. CDR3 DNA sequence: TGCGCCAGCAGCTTGGTAAAGAGTGTAAGCGGCACAGATACGCAGTATTTT.